This T cell receptor beta chain was sequenced in a study of T-cell reconstitution after alpha-beta-depleted transplantation in children. This clonotype has only a few counts. Unique molecular identifiers were used in preparing the TCRbeta library. TCRdb fed the PCR reads into MiXCR, producing one record per CDR3 protein. The sample yields 440,000 or so distinct CDR3 sequences, roughly a tenth seen once. Trimming pared 2 bases from V and 0 bases from J, leaving 12 bases between. CDR1 is SGHTA, CDR2 FQGNSA, per germline. CDR3 length equals 16 residues. V and J are TRBV7-2 and TRBJ2-3; D not certain. Sequenced here: PBMCs from the stem cell graft donor, sampled from the stem cell graft. The TCR was taken from a human donor who donated a stem cell graft to a child with acute myeloid leukemia. The CDR3 loop is CASSLTWGGSTDTQYF. The CDR3 region has the DNA TGTGCCAGCAGCTTAACGTGGGGTGGGAGCACAGATACGCAGTATTTT.